These 6 T cell receptor beta chains came from one sample sequenced in a study of shared clonotypes between healthy human individuals (dated by TCRdb to between 2020 and 2021). CD8 naive samples consisted of CD45RO-negative cells that were positively selected for CCR7, yielding a CD45RA+CCR7+ population without TemRA cells. Receptor libraries were prepared by the immunoSEQ multiplex PCR assay. TCRdb limited this immuneACCESS table to in-frame rearrangements with V and J called. A share of clones is missing; checked studies link under half to unresolved V genes, and the rest is unexplained. The sample table lists some 2 million clones, about 94% of them with a count of one. The top ten clones comprise approximately 1.2% of the sample. The material sequenced was naive CD8+ T cells sorted from blood. The cell subset or site label, as the study defines it: CD45RA+CCR7+. These receptor sequences come from a man aged 18 to 29 in good health.

V is TRBV28 and J is TRBJ2-7; D may be TRBD1 (6 bases). The V gene lost 6 bases and the J gene lost 3 bases, with 15 bases spanning the gap. This CDR3 is built from 14 residues. The germline CDR1 and CDR2 sequences are MDHEN and SYDVKM. The CDR3 nucleotides read TGTGCCAGCAGGTATGGACAGTTGGTCTACGAGCAGTACTTC. Residues: CASRYGQLVYEQYF.

The chain links TRBV11-2 to TRBJ1-1; perhaps TRBD1 as D (6 bases). The CDR3 runs to 13 residues. With 5 bases removed from V and 5 bases from J, the gap between germline ends came to 12 bases. Per the germline V gene, CDR1 is SGHAT and CDR2 is FQNNGV. CDR3 sequence reads: CASSRSTGTEAFF. Written as DNA, the CDR3 is TGTGCCAGCAGCCGTAGTACAGGGACTGAAGCTTTCTTT.

The V and J genes are TRBV5-1 and TRBJ1-1; 7 bases fit TRBD1. The germline V gene has CDR1 SGHRS and CDR2 YFSETQ. This CDR3 has 15 amino acids. J was trimmed by 4 bases and V by 0 bases; bases with no gene match: 6. The CDR3 DNA is TGCGCCAGCAGCTTGGGGGTGACAGGGACCACTGAAGCTTTCTTT. This translates into CASSLGVTGTTEAFF.

CDR3 sequence (DNA): TGTGCCACCGCATTCACCGGGGAGCTGTTTTTT. Translated: CATAFTGELFF. V and J are TRBV15 and TRBJ2-2, with D unresolved. Trimming left V 8 bases short and J 4 bases short, with 5 bases between. The CDR3 is 11 residues long. Germline CDR1 is LNHNV and CDR2 is YYDKDF (reference sequence).

The J gene is TRBJ1-5, the V gene TRBV15; D unclear. The CDR3 runs 15 residues. Trimming removed 0 bases from V and 7 bases from J, with 13 bases in between. Per the germline V gene, CDR1 is LNHNV and CDR2 is YYDKDF (reference sequence). This CDR3 is CATSREYLSDQPQHF. CDR3 DNA: TGTGCCACCAGCAGAGAATACTTAAGCGACCAGCCCCAGCATTTT.

The chain employs TRBV6-1 and TRBJ2-3; tentative D call: TRBD2 (7 bases). The V end lost 1 base, the J end lost 2 bases, and 13 bases lay between the germline ends. CDR1 is MNHNS and CDR2 is SASEGT in the germline V gene. The length of the CDR3 is 16 residues. The CDR3 spells CASSEVRGRFTDTQYF. The CDR3 region has the DNA TGTGCCAGCAGTGAAGTGCGGGGGCGATTCACAGATACGCAGTATTTT.